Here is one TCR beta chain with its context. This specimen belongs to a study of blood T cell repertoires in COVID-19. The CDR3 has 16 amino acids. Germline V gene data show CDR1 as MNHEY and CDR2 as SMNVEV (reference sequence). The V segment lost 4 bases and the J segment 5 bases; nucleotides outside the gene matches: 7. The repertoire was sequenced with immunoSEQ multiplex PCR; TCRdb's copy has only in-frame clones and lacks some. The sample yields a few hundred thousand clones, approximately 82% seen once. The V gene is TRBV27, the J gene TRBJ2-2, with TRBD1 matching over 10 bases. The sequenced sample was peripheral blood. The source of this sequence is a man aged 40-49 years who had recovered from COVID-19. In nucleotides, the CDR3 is TGTGCCAGCAGTTCTCGACAGGGGGCGCATACCGGGGAGCTGTTTTTT. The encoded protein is CASSSRQGAHTGELFF.